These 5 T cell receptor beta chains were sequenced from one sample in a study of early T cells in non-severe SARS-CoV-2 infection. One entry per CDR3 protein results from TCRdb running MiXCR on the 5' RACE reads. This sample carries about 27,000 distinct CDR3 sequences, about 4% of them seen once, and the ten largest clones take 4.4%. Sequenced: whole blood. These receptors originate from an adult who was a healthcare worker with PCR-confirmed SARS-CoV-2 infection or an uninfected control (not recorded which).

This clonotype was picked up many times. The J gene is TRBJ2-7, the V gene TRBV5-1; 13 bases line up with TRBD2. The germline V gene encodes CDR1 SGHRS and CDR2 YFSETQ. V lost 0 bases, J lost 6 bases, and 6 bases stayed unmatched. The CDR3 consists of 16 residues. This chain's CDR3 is CASSLEGTSGIGEQYF. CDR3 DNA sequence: TGCGCCAGCAGCTTGGAAGGGACTAGCGGGATAGGCGAGCAGTACTTC. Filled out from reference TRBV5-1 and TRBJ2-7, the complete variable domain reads KAGVTQTPRYLIKTRGQQVTLSCSPISGHRSVSWYQQTPGQGLQFLFEYFSETQRNKGNFPGRFSGRQFSNSRSEMNVSTLELGDSALYLCASSLEGTSGIGEQYFGPGTRLTVT.

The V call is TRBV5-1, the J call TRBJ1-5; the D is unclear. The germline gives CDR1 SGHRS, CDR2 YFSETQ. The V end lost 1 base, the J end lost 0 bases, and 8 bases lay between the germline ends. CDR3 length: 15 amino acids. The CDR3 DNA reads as TGCGCCAGCAGCTTGAGCGGTGATAGCAATCAGCCCCAGCATTTT. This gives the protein CASSLSGDSNQPQHF.

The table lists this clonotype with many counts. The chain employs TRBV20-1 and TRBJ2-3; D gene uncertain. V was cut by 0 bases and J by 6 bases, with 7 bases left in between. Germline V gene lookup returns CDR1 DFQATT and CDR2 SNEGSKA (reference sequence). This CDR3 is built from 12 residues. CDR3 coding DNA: TGCAGTGCTAGAGACCCCCTGGATACGCAGTATTTT. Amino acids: CSARDPLDTQYF.

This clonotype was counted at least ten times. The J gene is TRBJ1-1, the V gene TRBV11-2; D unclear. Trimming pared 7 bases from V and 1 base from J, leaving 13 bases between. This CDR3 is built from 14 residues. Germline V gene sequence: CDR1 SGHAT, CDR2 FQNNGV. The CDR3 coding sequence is TGTGCCAGCAACGAAATGGGGTCGAACACTGAAGCTTTCTTT. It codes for CASNEMGSNTEAFF.

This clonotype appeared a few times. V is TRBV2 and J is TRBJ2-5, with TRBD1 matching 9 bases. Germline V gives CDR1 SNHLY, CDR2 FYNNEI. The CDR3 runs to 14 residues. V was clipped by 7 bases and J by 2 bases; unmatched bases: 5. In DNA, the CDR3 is TGTGCCAGCATCGCCGGGACAGGGCAAGAGACCCAGTACTTC. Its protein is CASIAGTGQETQYF.